This TCR beta chain emerged from a study of shared clonotypes between healthy human individuals. General study results and limits: Only a few donors were included, so the genetic and exposure-history diversity represented was limited. Rarefaction demonstrated incomplete sorted-subset sequencing despite large depth.

Note on this clone: What it binds is not known.

CDR1 is KGHSH, CDR2 LQKENI, per germline. V lost 8 bases, J lost 1 base, and 14 bases lay in between. This CDR3 region has 14 residues. Data came from immunoSEQ multiplex PCR; TCRdb stores just in-frame clones and leaves some out. This table holds some 550,000 clones, around 97% found once. Only Caucasian adults living in Nashville, Tennessee made up the donor group. The sample was naive CD4+ T cells sorted from blood. The subset here: CD45RA+ positively selected. The V gene is TRBV18, the J gene TRBJ1-1; D unclear. The source of this sequence is a woman aged 25 to 39 in good health. The CDR3 nucleotides read TGTGCCAGCACGATCCGACGGACGAACACTGAAGCTTTCTTT. It translates to CASTIRRTNTEAFF.